Only a few counts were recorded for the clone carrying this T cell receptor beta chain. The antigen remains unidentified. The source of the sample is a study of blood T cells in healthy people across ages. The authors ran a second PCR of roughly 6 to 12 cycles using a sample-barcoded 5' primer and a J-beta primer mix. One entry per CDR3 protein, called by TCRdb with MiXCR from the 5' RACE reads. The data contain around 800,000 distinct CDR3 sequences, around 24% of them singletons. Between the trimmed V and J ends, which lost 6 bases and 1 base, there was a span of 10 bases. Germline-derived CDR1 and CDR2 are SGHRS and YFSETQ. The CDR3 has 14 residues. The study's findings and limits: Long-lived and aged donors differed, with more naive CD4+ cells and higher diversity in the long-lived.

The sample was also linked to a second study, of T cells of mothers and their children. That paper adds: Across the analysis, no persistent microchimeric T cell clones were detected.

The specimen sequenced was blood. The chain carries TRBV5-1 and TRBJ2-2; D gene uncertain. The sequence was obtained from a boy younger than 18 in good health. CDR3 residues: CASKKGENTGELFF. The DNA for the CDR3 is TGCGCCAGCAAGAAAGGAGAGAACACCGGGGAGCTGTTTTTT.